The clone carrying this TCR beta chain rates as medium-sized. The source of the sample is a study of prognosis after radiotherapy for stage I lung cancer. Researchers used two-round multiplex PCR to amplify TCR beta CDR3 starting from genomic DNA. During first-round PCR, primers specific to each TRBV and TRBJ gene were used. TCRdb analysed the multiplex PCR reads with MiXCR anew, one entry per CDR3 protein. The sample yields some 20,000 distinct CDR3 sequences, around three fifths seen once. The sequenced sample was PBMCs, obtained before or after stereotactic body radiation therapy (not recorded which). This receptor was taken from a donor of 50 years or more with non-small cell lung cancer.

The CDR3 coding sequence is TGCGCCAGCAGCTTGGATGGGGCAGTAACCGGGGAGCTGTTTTTT. This translates into CASSLDGAVTGELFF. The rearrangement joins TRBV5-1 to TRBJ2-2; a possible D gene is TRBD1 (5 bases). The germline V gene encodes CDR1 SGHRS and CDR2 YFSETQ. Trimming took off 0 bases at V and 5 bases at J, with 11 bases between the two ends. The CDR3 runs to 15 residues.